This T cell receptor (beta chain) was recorded in a study of cytomegalovirus exposure and HLA in healthy donors (dated by TCRdb to 2017 to 2019). About the study as a whole: An earlier analysis of 550 to 700 of the donors reported more than 250 Gb of sequence data and around 120 million unique TCR beta sequences from 150 million to 200 million T cells. An early release that covered 640 HLA-typed donors contained around 300 gigabases of sequencing data and about 93 million unique TCR sequences. Of the 398 genotyped donors, about 84% fell in the genetic ancestry cluster associated with self-reported Caucasian donors. The aim of the study was to test whether cataloging public T cell receptors could identify signatures of past pathogen exposure. The study profiled the T cell repertoires of fewer than 850 subjects by immunosequencing and related them to cytomegalovirus serostatus. In addition to the first cohort of 650 to 800 subjects, a separate validation cohort of 120 different subjects was used. To predict cytomegalovirus infection status, the study combined high-throughput TCR immunosequencing, statistical association of individual TCRs with disease status, and machine learning. To study patterns of TCR occurrence, a later analysis re-analyzed previously published TCR beta repertoires from 500 to 850 donors and added high-resolution HLA genotyping. In the later analysis, no new phenotypic data were used to find candidate immune exposures; instead, reliance was placed on TCR beta sequences and their occurrence across donors. An earlier analysis of 587 of the donors used high-throughput TCR beta sequencing to judge whether each TCR beta V gene segment behaved as functional or pseudogenic. Donor age, sex, ethnicity and CMV serostatus were collected together with the repertoire data. Genome-wide SNP genotypes for about 65% of the 666 donors were used in a later genetic analysis, which treated that subset as a discovery cohort. All discovery cohort repertoires had been generated using a single sequencing platform. Class I and class II HLA loci were covered by the typing at four-digit resolution. The number of donors typed differed by locus, with about 629-630 for A, B, C, DRB1 and DQB1, more than 500 for DQA1, 600 to 610 for DPA1, and some 450 for DPB1. Four or five DR-DQ haplotypes were handled as single units for association and clustering, since linkage in the cohort was strong. On average, about 240,000 unique TCR beta nucleotide sequences were sequenced per donor among 398 genotyped donors of the cohort, with roughly 18% of those sequences being non-productive. General study outcomes and caveats: A group of highly shared sequence variants was considered likely to be a technical artifact of the sequencing pipeline. Strong co-occurrence of HLA alleles, especially DR and DQ, made assigning TCR associations to individual alleles difficult. In an earlier analysis of some 550 of the donors, most TCR beta V segments were observed in productive rearrangements about 87% or about 30% of the time, broadly matching IMGT annotations. A further reported finding was that TCR beta sequences accurately predicted the HLA-A and HLA-B alleles for most subjects in the first cohort. Because counts were too low, some 17 rarely observed V segments, including chromosome 9 orphons, were excluded from the earlier analysis of roughly 580 of the donors. In a later analysis, 15,000 to 20,000 TCR beta sequences were associated with specific HLA alleles at a false discovery rate of 0.05. This cohort had only TCR beta chains sequenced, and the lack of alpha or paired-chain data limited which features could be detected. The study gave a list of 150 to 200 TCR beta chains associated with cytomegalovirus. A later genetic analysis reported fewer N-insertions in productive TCRs among donors in an Asian-associated ancestry cluster than the 666-donor mean. According to a later analysis, parvovirus B19, influenza, CMV and Epstein-Barr virus appeared linked to several top co-occurrence clusters. In vitro tests confirmed that a few of the cytomegalovirus-associated TCR beta chains recognize cytomegalovirus antigens. The presence/absence analyses assumed that sequencing depth was roughly uniform across donors, and that assumption may not be true. V-gene and J-gene trimming of TCR beta chains was associated with a missense DCLRE1C variant in a later genetic analysis, and the association was replicated in an independent cohort. The authors suggested that the approach could potentially be generalized to other disease states and immunological phenotypes. Linkage disequilibrium might explain the correlated functional status among segregating V segments, but an unknown experimental factor could not be ruled out. A later analysis found that HLA-associated TCR beta chains were more clonally expanded and had lower generation probabilities than equally common non-associated chains. In both the original and validation cohorts, the classifier was reported to diagnose cytomegalovirus status with high specificity and sensitivity. CMV serostatus was the only immune exposure information available for the cohort. A later analysis found that most CMV-associated TCR beta chains appeared HLA-restricted, with HLA associations seemingly driven largely by CMV exposure. Across donors, most TCR sequences were observed very rarely, whereas some public TCRs were present in many individuals. Because some donors lacked HLA typing at each locus, the association tests relied only on the typed subset. According to a later analysis, TCR association rates differed among HLA loci, with DRB1 alleles showing the most associated TCRs and HLA-C alleles showing the fewest.

The library relied on the immunoSEQ multiplex PCR assay. For the multiplex PCR, a mixture combining 60 forward primers for TCR Vbeta segments and 13 reverse primers for TCR Jbeta segments was used. The CDR3 region of rearranged TCR beta genes was amplified from genomic DNA by a multiplex PCR assay. Amplified TCR beta libraries were sequenced as 87-base-pair reads on the Illumina HiSeq System. The original methods were these. A later analysis counted some 74 million unique TCR beta chains across the 600 to 850 repertoires, and 9 million to 14 million of these chains were shared by at least two donors. To remove PCR and sequencing errors, raw reads were error-corrected and collapsed into unique sequences using a nearest-neighbor algorithm that merged closely related sequences. V, D and J gene segments were assigned by aligning CDR3 sequences to IMGT reference sequences. Each retained sequence needed at least a six-nucleotide match to both a V gene segment and a J gene segment. Rearrangements were called productive when the CDR3 lacked stop codons and stayed in frame with V and J; all others were non-productive. Following IMGT convention, CDR3 was defined as the stretch from the second conserved V-encoded cysteine to the conserved J-encoded phenylalanine. The earlier analysis of 450 to 750 of the donors excluded any sequence lacking an unambiguous match to a single V gene segment. In an earlier analysis of a few hundred of the donors, V segments were called functional above 56.7% productive rearrangements and were called segregating when the between-donor standard deviation exceeded 5%. To diagnose cytomegalovirus status from the catalog of TCR beta chain sequences, a statistical classification framework was built. V and J gene assignment, in a later analysis, came from comparing TCR nucleotide sequences with IMGT/GENE-DB human TR gene sequences. Using the TCRdist pipeline, a later analysis assigned CDR3 sequences along with most-parsimonious VDJ recombination scenarios. A later analysis defined each TCR beta chain by its CDR3 amino acid sequence plus V-gene family, and excluded reads lacking a unique V-gene family. As a way to deal with suspected cross-contamination and a sequencing artifact, a later analysis dropped hundreds of nucleotide sequences that were highly shared and had low generation probability. For each public chain, a later analysis derived a clonal expansion index from normalized ranks of inferred template counts within each repertoire. A later analysis computed generation probabilities with a VDJ recombination model fitted to out-of-frame rearrangements, and checked the results against IGoR. A later analysis scored TCR-TCR, TCR-HLA and TCR-CMV co-occurrence with hypergeometric tests, applying a repertoire-size bias correction to TCR pairs. False discovery rates were estimated in a later analysis by permuting HLA or CMV assignments 20 times. In a later analysis, co-occurring TCRs were grouped using DBSCAN, with TCRdist sequence similarity added in when clustering inside HLA-allele-positive subsets. Repertoires with fewer than 30,000 or more than 120,000 public chains, plus five repertoires with anomalous nucleotide sharing, were excluded from co-occurrence clustering. TCRdb stores this immuneACCESS table with in-frame sequences only. Part of the clones is absent; in the studies checked, under half of the shortfall reflects unresolved V genes, and no reason is known for the rest. V, J and clone size derive from that table, while D and trimming were established from the DNA sequence. Within this sample are 100,000 to 150,000 clones, with 65% to 80% of them counted one time only. Around 1.9% of the sample is in the top ten clones.

The cohort was made up of approximately 700 healthy bone marrow donors. Cohort members were all nominally healthy when sampled, although unrecorded immune exposures were likely present. The donor tested CMV seronegative and was one of the 352 seronegative cohort members. A peripheral blood sample was collected from each donor, and TCR beta sequencing was performed on peripheral blood mononuclear cells. Genomic DNA extraction from the blood cell samples was performed with the Qiagen DNeasy Blood Extraction Kit. In regard to this clone: It has no known antigen specificity. Base qualities are not recorded, but no much larger clone differs from it by a single base.

The source is a woman aged 40 to 55 in good health and CMV-seronegative. The sequenced sample consisted of PBMCs.

The nucleotide sequence reads as follows: TGCGCCAGAAAAACGGACAGGGGTGAAAGCTATGGCTACACCTTC. This yields the protein CARKTDRGESYGYTF. The sequence is built from TRBV5-1 and TRBJ1-2, with 9 bases aligning to TRBD1. CDR1 and CDR2, looked up from the germline V gene, are SGHRS and YFSETQ. V is cut back by 8 bases and J by 4 bases, with 12 bases in the junction unmatched. From cysteine to phenylalanine, the CDR3 is 15 amino acids long. Only CDR3 DNA is held: 45 bases, read in frame from base 1.